These 10 T cell receptor beta chains originate from one sample sequenced in a study of cytotoxic CD8 clonotypes in ibrutinib-treated CLL. Produced via immunoSEQ multiplex PCR; TCRdb's table is partial and in-frame only. The sample holds about 160,000 clones; approximately 80% are singletons and the top ten take roughly 2%. The specimen comprised PBMCs, sampled after 12 months of ibrutinib treatment. The receptor set was obtained from a human donor with chronic lymphocytic leukemia.

The rearrangement links TRBV5-4 to TRBJ1-1; maybe TRBD1 (5 bases). The CDR3 runs 13 residues. Per the germline V gene, CDR1 is SGHNT and CDR2 is YYREEE (reference sequence). Trimming pared 0 bases from V and 11 bases from J, leaving 14 bases between. Here the CDR3 reads CASSLEGGAKAFF. CDR3 nucleotides: TGTGCCAGCAGCTTGGAGGGAGGGGCGAAGGCTTTCTTT. Supplemented by reference TRBV5-4 and TRBJ1-1, the full variable domain reads ETGVTQSPTHLIKTRGQQVTLRCSSQSGHNTVSWYQQALGQGPQFIFQYYREEENGRGNFPPRFSGLQFPNYSSELNVNALELDDSALYLCASSLEGGAKAFFGQGTRLTVV.

This clone has more than one count but fewer than ten. This chain connects TRBV27 to TRBJ2-7; possibly TRBD2 for D (6 bases). The CDR3 sequence is 14 residues long. Trimming pared 3 bases from V and 3 bases from J, leaving 12 bases between. CDR1 MNHEY and CDR2 SMNVEV come from the germline V gene (reference sequence). In nucleotides, the CDR3 is TGTGCCAGCAGTTTTGGAGGGCCCGACTACGAGCAGTACTTC. Translated, it gives CASSFGGPDYEQYF.

For the CDR3, the DNA is TGTGCCAGCAGCTCGGTATGGCGGGAGGGCTCGCAGTATTTT. Translating gives CASSSVWREGSQYF. The chain has TRBV28 and TRBJ2-3; 9 nucleotides match TRBD2. V shed 6 bases and J 10 bases; nucleotides not matched to a gene: 11. The CDR3 totals 14 residues. Germline V gives CDR1 MDHEN, CDR2 SYDVKM.

The chain joins TRBV7-8 to TRBJ1-1, with D hard to call. The length of the CDR3 is 13 residues. The V end was cut by 4 bases, the J end by 3 bases, with 9 bases between. Germline values: CDR1 SGHVS, CDR2 FQNEAQ. Here the CDR3 DNA reads TGTGCCAGCAGCTCCTACATGTACACTGAAGCTTTCTTT. Protein sequence: CASSSYMYTEAFF.

V gene TRBV28 combines with J gene TRBJ2-7; D is ambiguous. The CDR3 length is 11 residues. The V end lost 7 bases, the J end lost 3 bases, and 7 bases lay between the germline ends. The germline gives CDR1 MDHEN, CDR2 SYDVKM. Here the CDR3 DNA reads TGTGCCAGCAAAGGGAACTACGAGCAGTACTTC. Its protein product is CASKGNYEQYF.

This clone was picked up a small number of times. The chain joins TRBV5-1 to TRBJ2-5; 7 bases fit TRBD1. The germline V gene encodes CDR1 SGHRS and CDR2 YFSETQ. V lost 0 bases and J lost 7; bases outside the gene matches: 3. The length of the CDR3 is 13 residues. This CDR3 is CASSLGQGGTQYF. DNA of the CDR3: TGCGCCAGCAGCTTGGGACAGGGTGGGACCCAGTACTTC.

The chain recombines TRBV5-5 with TRBJ2-1; 7 bases agree with TRBD2. Germline loops: CDR1 SGHKS, CDR2 YYEKEE (reference sequence). V dropped 6 bases and J dropped 7; count of bases not matched to a gene: 7. The CDR3 runs 13 residues. DNA of the CDR3: TGTGCCAGCAACGGGGAGGGCCGTAATGAGCAGTTCTTC. It yields the protein CASNGEGRNEQFF.

For the CDR3, the DNA is TGTGCCAGCAGCTTATCCGGGAGAACTAATGAAAAACTGTTTTTT. It translates to CASSLSGRTNEKLFF. The genes are TRBV7-3 and TRBJ1-4; D uncertain. Trimming took off 2 bases at V and 1 base at J, with 8 bases between the two ends. The germline gives CDR1 SGHTA, CDR2 FQGTGA. There are 15 residues in the CDR3.

The CDR3 DNA follows: TGTGCCAGCAGTTACCCGACTAGCGGGAGAGGGTACGAGCAGTACTTC. Its protein product is CASSYPTSGRGYEQYF. The J gene is TRBJ2-7, the V gene TRBV6-6; 12 bases fit TRBD2. V lost 2 bases and J lost 4; bases outside the gene matches: 6. Per the germline V gene, CDR1 is MNHNY and CDR2 is SVGAGI (reference sequence). The CDR3 runs to 16 residues.

There are a few counts of this clone. This chain joins TRBV19 and TRBJ2-5, with 16 positions matching TRBD2. CDR1 is LNHDA, CDR2 SQIVND, per germline (reference sequence). The CDR3 contains 17 residues. The V segment lost 6 bases and the J segment 5 bases; nucleotides outside the gene matches: 9. CDR3 amino acids: CASSPPGLAGGSETQYF. As DNA, the CDR3 is TGTGCCAGTAGCCCGCCGGGACTAGCGGGAGGGAGCGAGACCCAGTACTTC.